These 22 T cell receptor beta chains share one sample of origin, sequenced in a study of blood T cell repertoires in COVID-19. Measured with immunoSEQ multiplex PCR; TCRdb has only the in-frame clones, and not every one. The table lists 130,000 to 150,000 clones, approximately 91% of them singletons. The sample consisted of peripheral blood. The receptors stem from a man aged 45 to 65 with active or convalescent COVID-19.

This chain uses TRBV24-1 with TRBJ2-1, with 9 bases matching TRBD2. The trim removed 3 bases at V and 7 bases at J, leaving 3 bases unmatched. CDR1 is KGHDR, CDR2 SFDVKD, per germline. The CDR3 sequence is 14 residues long. CDR3 DNA: TGTGCCACCAGTGATCCCGCGGGGGGGAATGAGCAGTTCTTC. Translating gives CATSDPAGGNEQFF.

Of note for this clone: This CDR3 is also generated by other DNA sequences in the sample. The genes are TRBV7-3 and TRBJ2-1; D is perhaps TRBD2 (6 bases). Trimming took off 0 bases at V and 0 bases at J, with 6 bases between the two ends. Germline CDR1 is SGHTA and CDR2 is FQGTGA. There are 15 residues in the CDR3. The chain's CDR3 is CASSLTTSSYNEQFF. The CDR3 DNA is TGTGCCAGCAGCTTAACGACTAGCTCCTACAATGAGCAGTTCTTC.

Here the CDR3 reads CASTSGTSPYNEQFF. The CDR3 region has the DNA TGTGCCAGTACGTCCGGGACTAGCCCCTACAATGAGCAGTTCTTC. The rearrangement links TRBV19 to TRBJ2-1; 9 positions agree with TRBD2. V dropped 7 bases and J dropped 2; count of bases not matched to a gene: 6. The CDR3 consists of 15 residues. Germline-derived CDR1 and CDR2 are LNHDA and SQIVND (reference sequence). The variable domain in full, completed from reference TRBV19 and TRBJ2-1, reads DGGITQSPKYLFRKEGQNVTLSCEQNLNHDAMYWYRQDPGQGLRLIYYSQIVNDFQKGDIAEGYSVSREKKESFPLTVTSAQKNPTAFYLCASTSGTSPYNEQFFGPGTRLTVL.

The chain links TRBV3-1 (or the pseudogene TRBV3-2) to TRBJ1-2; D is unclear. Trimming took off 4 bases at V and 3 bases at J, with 6 bases between the two ends. The germline gives CDR1 LGHDT, CDR2 YNNKEL (reference sequence). CDR3 length equals 12 residues. The CDR3 DNA is TGTGCCAGCAGCCCCGGAGACTATGGCTACACCTTC. Translation: CASSPGDYGYTF.

This clone was seen just once. The CDR3: CSVEGGPGSHTGELFF. The CDR3, as DNA: TGCAGCGTTGAAGGGGGGCCAGGGAGTCACACCGGGGAGCTGTTTTTT. The chain couples TRBV29-1 to TRBJ2-2; possible D gene TRBD1, 6 bases. CDR1 and CDR2 (germline): SQVTM, ANQGSEA. The CDR3 is 16 amino acids. The ends were cut back, 1 base at V and 3 bases at J, with 15 bases in the middle.

The V call is TRBV5-1, the J call TRBJ2-1; perhaps TRBD2 as D (6 bases). V was clipped by 7 bases and J by 0 bases, with 14 bases between them. Germline V CDR1 and CDR2: SGHRS, YFSETQ. This CDR3 is built from 15 residues. The CDR3 DNA follows: TGCGCCAGCGGAGACCGGGGGAACTCCTACAATGAGCAGTTCTTC. Its translation: CASGDRGNSYNEQFF.

The chain joins TRBV4-1 to TRBJ2-7; D is undetermined. Germline lookup yields CDR1 MGHRA and CDR2 YSYEKL. The length of the CDR3 is 16 residues. V dropped 0 bases and J dropped 0 bases, with 12 bases sitting between them. The CDR3 bases are TGCGCCAGCAGCCAAGAGGTCAGGCCGAGCTCCTACGAGCAGTACTTC. This sequence encodes CASSQEVRPSSYEQYF.

This rearrangement joins TRBV6-1 to TRBJ1-2; 8 nucleotides agree with TRBD1. V shed 3 bases, J shed 4 bases, and the junction held 7 bases outside the gene matches. CDR3 size: 15 residues. Germline V gene sequence: CDR1 MNHNS, CDR2 SASEGT. DNA of the CDR3: TGTGCCAGCAGTGACAGGGGGCGAGCGTCCTATGGCTACACCTTC. Translated, it gives CASSDRGRASYGYTF.

V usage is TRBV19 and J usage is TRBJ1-5; 10 bases line up with TRBD1. After removal of 5 bases from V and 5 bases from J, the junction contained 6 bases not matched to a gene. In germline, CDR1 is LNHDA, CDR2 SQIVND (reference sequence). This CDR3 has 15 amino acids. The CDR3 is CASSYGQGVHQPQHF. The CDR3 bases are TGTGCCAGTAGTTACGGACAGGGGGTGCATCAGCCCCAGCATTTT.

V is TRBV14 and J is TRBJ1-1; D is possibly TRBD1 (5 bases). The V end was cut by 0 bases, the J end by 7 bases, with 12 bases between. CDR1 and CDR2 from the germline V gene are SGHDN and FVKESK. The CDR3 totals 14 residues. The CDR3 DNA is TGTGCCAGCAGCCAAGACTGGCGGGGACTTGAAGCTTTCTTT. It codes for CASSQDWRGLEAFF.

The chain links TRBV4-1 to TRBJ1-1; no definite D call. The V gene lost 2 bases and the J gene lost 2 bases, with 6 bases spanning the gap. This CDR3 is built from 13 residues. Germline V lookup: CDR1 MGHRA, CDR2 YSYEKL. CDR3 bases: TGCGCCAGCAGCCAATTCGGTAACACTGAAGCTTTCTTT. This sequence encodes CASSQFGNTEAFF.

V gene TRBV19 combines with J gene TRBJ1-3; 7 bases agree with TRBD1. Germline CDR1 reads LNHDA; CDR2 reads SQIVND (reference sequence). The V and J ends lost 2 bases and 1 base, in that order; junction bases with no gene match: 5. The CDR3 spans 16 residues. This chain's CDR3 is CASSIRQGTSGNTIYF. As DNA, the CDR3 is TGTGCCAGTAGTATAAGACAGGGAACGTCTGGAAACACCATATATTTT.

This clone has a single count. The chain joins TRBV6-5 to TRBJ2-1, with D possibly matching TRBD1 (5 bases). The CDR3 runs 11 residues. Trimming left V 6 bases short and J 10 bases short, with 10 bases between. CDR1 is MNHEY and CDR2 is SVGAGI in the germline V gene. CDR3 sequence (DNA): TGTGCCAGCAGCGGAAACAGGGAGCAGTTCTTC. It codes for CASSGNREQFF.

V is TRBV3-1 (or the pseudogene TRBV3-2) and J is TRBJ2-3; TRBD2 matches at 11 bases. Germline CDR1 LGHDT, CDR2 YNNKEL (reference sequence). The V segment lost 6 bases and the J segment 4 bases; nucleotides outside the gene matches: 12. CDR3 length: 17 residues. CDR3 DNA sequence: TGTGCCAGCAGGCCGAATCTAGCGGGAGGATCGCCAGATACGCAGTATTTT. It is translated as CASRPNLAGGSPDTQYF.

This clone was seen a single time. The rearrangement joins TRBV6-1 to TRBJ1-2, with 9 bases fitting TRBD1. The CDR3 extends over 16 amino acids. Germline assignment: CDR1 MNHNS and CDR2 SASEGT. J was trimmed by 8 bases and V by 4 bases; bases with no gene match: 14. The CDR3 DNA reads TGTGCCAGCAGTGTGGACAGGGGAGTGGCAGCTGGGGGCTACACCTTC. It specifies CASSVDRGVAAGGYTF.

This sequence joins TRBV24-1 and TRBJ2-7, with 9 bases lining up with TRBD1. This CDR3 spans 13 amino acids. The V gene end was trimmed by 7 bases and the J gene end by 3 bases; junction bases not matched to a gene: 3. Looked up from germline, CDR1 is KGHDR and CDR2 is SFDVKD. Written as DNA, the CDR3 is TGTGCCACCAGCTCGGACAGGGGCTACGAGCAGTACTTC. It specifies CATSSDRGYEQYF.

V gene TRBV19 combines with J gene TRBJ2-3; tentatively, D is TRBD2 (5 bases). Germline V gives CDR1 LNHDA, CDR2 SQIVND (reference sequence). This CDR3 comprises 17 residues. Trimming pared 3 bases from V and 0 bases from J, leaving 16 bases between. The CDR3 sequence is CASSIEGAVTSTDTQYF. The CDR3 DNA reads TGTGCCAGTAGTATTGAGGGTGCGGTAACTAGCACAGATACGCAGTATTTT.

This sequence joins TRBV12-2 and TRBJ2-3; no DNA check was done on the table's D call, TRBD2. TRBV12-2 is reported as a pseudogene. This CDR3 has 20 amino acids. The CDR3 nucleotides read TGTGCAAGTCGCTTTGAGGGGATCCCTAGCGGGAGGTCCTTGAGGGATACGCAGTATTTT. It is translated as CASRFEGIPSGRSLRDTQYF.

The rearrangement links TRBV9 to TRBJ2-2, with D perhaps matching TRBD2 (6 bases). V was pared by 3 bases and J by 6 bases, with 9 bases between. This CDR3 comprises 13 residues. Germline-derived CDR1 and CDR2 are SGDLS and YYNGEE. CDR3 region: CASSGWGAGELFF. In DNA, the CDR3 is TGTGCCAGCAGCGGTTGGGGGGCCGGGGAGCTGTTTTTT. Full variable domain (remainder filled in from reference TRBV9 and TRBJ2-2): DSGVTQTPKHLITATGQRVTLRCSPRSGDLSVYWYQQSLDQGLQFLIQYYNGEERAKGNILERFSAQQFPDLHSELNLSSLELGDSALYFCASSGWGAGELFFGEGSRLTVL.

The genes are TRBV18 and TRBJ1-4; tentative D call: TRBD1 (6 bases). Germline CDR1 is KGHSH and CDR2 is LQKENI. The CDR3 extends over 15 amino acids. The V gene lost 3 bases and the J gene lost 7 bases, with 15 bases spanning the gap. CDR3 protein: CASSPRGAAIEKLFF. In DNA, the CDR3 is TGTGCCAGCTCACCTCGGGGGGCGGCGATTGAAAAACTGTTTTTT.

CDR3 loop: CSVPPSGIGVYNEQFF. CDR3 nucleotide sequence: TGCAGCGTTCCCCCTAGCGGGATAGGGGTTTACAATGAGCAGTTCTTC. The chain uses TRBV29-1 and TRBJ2-1; 9 bases are shared with TRBD2. V shed 5 bases and J 4 bases; nucleotides not matched to a gene: 12. The V gene's germline CDR1 is SQVTM and CDR2 ANQGSEA. The CDR3 has 16 residues.

The chain links TRBV21-1 to TRBJ2-6; the table's D call of TRBD1 was not tested on the DNA. TRBV21-1 is flagged as a pseudogene. There are 16 residues in the CDR3. For the CDR3, the DNA is TGTGCCAGCTTGGACAGTCCTTTTTCTGGGGCCAACGTCCTGACTTTC. Translation: CASLDSPFSGANVLTF.